What follows are 13 T cell receptor beta chains derived from one specimen sequenced in a study of blood T cells in healthy people across ages. The use of a sample-barcoded 5' primer and a J-beta primer mix characterized a second PCR of roughly 7 to 11 cycles. TCRdb reprocessed the 5' RACE reads via MiXCR and lists one record per CDR3 protein. The sample lists some 1.7 million distinct CDR3 sequences, 25% to 30% occurring once. The sample was blood. Receptors were obtained from a woman aged 25 to 39 in good health.

The rearrangement links TRBV29-1 to TRBJ2-3; possibly TRBD2 for D (5 bases). CDR1 SQVTM and CDR2 ANQGSEA come from the germline V gene. This CDR3 is 14 amino acids long. V was shortened by 7 bases and J by 6 bases, with 20 bases between the two germline ends. The CDR3 nucleotides are TGCAGCGCCAAGAGGGCGGTAGTCAGCGATACGCAGTATTTT. As protein: CSAKRAVVSDTQYF.

The chain links TRBV25-1 to TRBJ1-4; D is undetermined. CDR3 length equals 16 residues. CDR1 and CDR2 (germline): MGHDK, SYGVNS. The ends were cut back, 2 bases at V and 13 bases at J, with 23 bases in the middle. The CDR3 DNA reads as TGTGCCAGCAGTGAACCCGGCGGAGGCCCCAGGTTGGGACTGTTTTTT. Its translation: CASSEPGGGPRLGLFF.

This clonotype was recorded a few times. The V gene is TRBV12-3 or TRBV12-4, the J gene TRBJ2-1; 8 bases align to TRBD1. Trimming took 4 bases from V and 4 from J; bases not matched to a gene: 6. CDR3 size: 15 residues. Here the CDR3 DNA reads TGTGCCAGCAGTTCACAGGGGGAGACGTACAATGAGCAGTTCTTC. Translating it yields CASSSQGETYNEQFF.

The chain links TRBV29-1 to TRBJ1-2; no firm D call. The CDR3 has 12 amino acids. V was trimmed by 4 bases and J by 6 bases, leaving 12 bases between them. CDR1 and CDR2 (germline): SQVTM, ANQGSEA. CDR3 nucleotide sequence: TGCAGCGTTGTGGGGAAGGCGAATGGCTACACCTTC. Encoded protein: CSVVGKANGYTF.

The table lists this clonotype with a few counts. The V and J genes are TRBV7-6 and TRBJ2-1; 10 bases are shared with TRBD2. J gave up 6 bases and V 2 bases, and 22 bases lay outside the gene matches. This CDR3 has 21 residues. The germline V gene has CDR1 SGHVS and CDR2 FNYEAQ. CDR3 bases: TGTGCCAGCAGCTTATGGACGGCCGGTTTTTCACGGACTAGCGGCTCCAATGAGCAGTTCTTC. It codes for CASSLWTAGFSRTSGSNEQFF.

In this sample, this clonotype turned up many times. V and J are TRBV7-2 and TRBJ2-3, with 7 bases matching TRBD1. The CDR3 is 16 residues long. V shed 5 bases, J shed 0 bases, and the junction held 8 bases outside the gene matches. The V gene's germline CDR1 is SGHTA and CDR2 FQGNSA. CDR3 coding DNA: TGTGCCAGCAGCGCCCGACAGGGTGGGAGCACAGATACGCAGTATTTT. It translates to CASSARQGGSTDTQYF.

This clonotype was recorded many times. The genes are TRBV29-1 and TRBJ2-1; D is unclear. This CDR3 is built from 13 residues. Germline CDR1 reads SQVTM; CDR2 reads ANQGSEA. V lost 7 bases and J lost 7, with 17 bases in between. In DNA form, the CDR3 reads TGCAGCGCTACTCAGGCCGCCCCTAATGAGCAGTTCTTC. Its translation is CSATQAAPNEQFF.

Comment on this clonotype: At one end the junction does not follow the germline gene, possibly because of a read error. This rearrangement joins TRBV7-9 to TRBJ2-3; 7 bases are shared with TRBD1. Germline V gene sequence: CDR1 SEHNR, CDR2 FQNEAQ (reference sequence). The CDR3 is made up of 15 amino acids. DNA for the CDR3: TGTGCCGGCAGCTCCCGGACAGGTACCACAGATACGCAGTATTTT. It specifies CAGSSRTGTTDTQYF. Full variable domain (missing parts from reference TRBV7-9 and TRBJ2-3): DTGVSQNPRHKITKRGQNVTFRCDPISEHNRLYWYRQTLGQGPEFLTYFQNEAQLEKSRLLSDRFSAERPKGSFSTLEIQRTEQGDSAMYLCAGSSRTGTTDTQYFGPGTRLTVL.

In this sample, this clonotype turned up a few times. The chain employs TRBV29-1 and TRBJ2-1; D unclear. Trimming cost V 3 bases and J 8 bases, with 14 bases left between them. CDR3 length: 13 residues. CDR1 and CDR2 (germline): SQVTM, ANQGSEA. The CDR3 reads CSVEMDGRDEQFF. The DNA of the CDR3 is TGCAGCGTTGAGATGGACGGAAGGGATGAGCAGTTCTTC.

The genes are TRBV20-1 and TRBJ2-7, with a weak D call TRBD2 (6 bases). This CDR3 region has 13 residues. The germline CDR1 and CDR2 sequences are DFQATT and SNEGSKA (reference sequence). The germline V and J ends were trimmed by 0 bases and 3 bases, with 9 bases remaining between them. In DNA form, the CDR3 reads TGCAGTGCTAGAGATTTGGGACTCTACGAGCAGTACTTC. Translating it yields CSARDLGLYEQYF.

The V gene is TRBV2, the J gene TRBJ2-2, with D perhaps given as TRBD1 or TRBD2 (5 bases each). The CDR3 has 15 residues. V was pared by 6 bases and J by 6 bases, with 17 bases between. CDR1 is SNHLY and CDR2 is FYNNEI in the germline V gene. The CDR3: CASRPVALGAGELFF. As DNA, the CDR3 is TGTGCCAGCAGGCCCGTCGCTTTGGGGGCCGGGGAGCTGTTTTTT.

The chain joins TRBV5-1 to TRBJ2-1, with 7 bases identical to TRBD1. Germline-derived CDR1 and CDR2 are SGHRS and YFSETQ. Trimming took 0 bases from V and 4 from J; bases not matched to a gene: 4. The CDR3 spans 15 residues. CDR3: CASSLAGTEYNEQFF. CDR3 nucleotides: TGCGCCAGCAGCTTGGCCGGGACAGAATACAATGAGCAGTTCTTC.

The chain carries TRBV7-2 and TRBJ1-5; D is possibly TRBD1 (6 bases). Deletions cut 0 bases from V and 4 bases from J, with 13 bases between. The CDR3 runs to 16 residues. Germline values: CDR1 SGHTA, CDR2 FQGNSA. Written as DNA, the CDR3 is TGTGCCAGCAGCTTAGCCCCCAGGGGTCGAAATCAGCCCCAGCATTTT. It codes for CASSLAPRGRNQPQHF.